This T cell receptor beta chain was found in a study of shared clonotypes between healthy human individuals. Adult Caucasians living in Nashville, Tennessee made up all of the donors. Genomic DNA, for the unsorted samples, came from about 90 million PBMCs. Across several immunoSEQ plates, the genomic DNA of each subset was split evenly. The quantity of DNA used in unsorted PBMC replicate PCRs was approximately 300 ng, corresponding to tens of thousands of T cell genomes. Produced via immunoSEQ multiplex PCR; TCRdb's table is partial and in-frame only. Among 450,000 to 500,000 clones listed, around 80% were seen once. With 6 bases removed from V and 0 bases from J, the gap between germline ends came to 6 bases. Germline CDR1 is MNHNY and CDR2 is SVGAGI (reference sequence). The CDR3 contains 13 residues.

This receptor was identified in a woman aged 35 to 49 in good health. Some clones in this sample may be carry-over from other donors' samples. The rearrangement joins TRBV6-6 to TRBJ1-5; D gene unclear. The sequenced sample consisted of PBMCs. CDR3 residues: CASSPASNQPQHF. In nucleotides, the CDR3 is TGTGCCAGCAGCCCGGCTAGCAATCAGCCCCAGCATTTT.